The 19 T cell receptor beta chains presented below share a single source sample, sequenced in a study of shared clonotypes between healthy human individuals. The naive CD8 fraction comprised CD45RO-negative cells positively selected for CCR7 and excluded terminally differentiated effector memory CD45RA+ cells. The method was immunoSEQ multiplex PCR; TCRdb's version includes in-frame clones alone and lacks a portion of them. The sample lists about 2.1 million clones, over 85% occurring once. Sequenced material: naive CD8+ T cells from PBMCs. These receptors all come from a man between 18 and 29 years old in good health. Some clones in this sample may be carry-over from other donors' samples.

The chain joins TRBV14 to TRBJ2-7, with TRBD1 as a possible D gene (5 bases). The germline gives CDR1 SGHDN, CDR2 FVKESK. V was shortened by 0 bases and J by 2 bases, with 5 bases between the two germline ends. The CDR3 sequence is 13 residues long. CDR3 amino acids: CASSQEQAYEQYF. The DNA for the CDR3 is TGTGCCAGCAGCCAAGAACAGGCCTACGAGCAGTACTTC. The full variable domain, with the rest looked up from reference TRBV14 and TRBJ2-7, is EAGVTQFPSHSVIEKGQTVTLRCDPISGHDNLYWYRRVMGKEIKFLLHFVKESKQDESGMPNNRFLAERTGGTYSTLKVQPAELEDSGVYFCASSQEQAYEQYFGPGTRLTVT.

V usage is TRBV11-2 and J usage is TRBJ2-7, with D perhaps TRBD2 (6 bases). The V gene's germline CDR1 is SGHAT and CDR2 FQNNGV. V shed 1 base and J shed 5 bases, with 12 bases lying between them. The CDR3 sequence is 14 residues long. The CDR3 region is CASSLGLSGDEQYF. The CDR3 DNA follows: TGTGCCAGCAGCTTAGGGCTTTCGGGAGACGAGCAGTACTTC.

This CDR3 reads CASSLSATGNNEQFF. The CDR3 DNA reads as TGTGCCAGCAGTTTATCAGCGACAGGGAACAATGAGCAGTTCTTC. The gene calls are TRBV27 and TRBJ2-1, with TRBD1 matching over 7 bases. Germline V gives CDR1 MNHEY, CDR2 SMNVEV (reference sequence). The CDR3 length is 15 residues. The V gene end was trimmed by 0 bases and the J gene end by 5 bases; junction bases not matched to a gene: 4.

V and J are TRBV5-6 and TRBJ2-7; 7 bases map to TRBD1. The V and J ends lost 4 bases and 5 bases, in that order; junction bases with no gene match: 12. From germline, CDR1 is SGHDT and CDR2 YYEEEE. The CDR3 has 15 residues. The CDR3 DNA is TGTGCCAGCAGCGACAACTTACAGGGGTGGGACGAGCAGTACTTC. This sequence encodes CASSDNLQGWDEQYF. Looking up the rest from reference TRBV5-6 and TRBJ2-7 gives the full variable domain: DAGVTQSPTHLIKTRGQQVTLRCSPKSGHDTVSWYQQALGQGPQFIFQYYEEEERQRGNFPDRFSGHQFPNYSSELNVNALLLGDSALYLCASSDNLQGWDEQYFGPGTRLTVT.

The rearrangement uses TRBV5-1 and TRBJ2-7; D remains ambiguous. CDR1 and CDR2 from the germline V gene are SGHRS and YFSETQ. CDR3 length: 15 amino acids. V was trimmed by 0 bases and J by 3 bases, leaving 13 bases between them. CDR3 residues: CASSLAEGIDYEQYF. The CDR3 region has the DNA TGCGCCAGCAGCTTGGCGGAAGGAATTGACTACGAGCAGTACTTC. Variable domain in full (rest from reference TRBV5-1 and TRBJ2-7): KAGVTQTPRYLIKTRGQQVTLSCSPISGHRSVSWYQQTPGQGLQFLFEYFSETQRNKGNFPGRFSGRQFSNSRSEMNVSTLELGDSALYLCASSLAEGIDYEQYFGPGTRLTVT.

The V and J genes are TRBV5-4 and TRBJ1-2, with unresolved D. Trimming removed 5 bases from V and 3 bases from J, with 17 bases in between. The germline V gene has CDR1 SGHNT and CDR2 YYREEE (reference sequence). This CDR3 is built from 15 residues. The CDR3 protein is CASRRAPQPDYGYTF. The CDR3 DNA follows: TGTGCCAGCAGACGCGCCCCACAGCCGGACTATGGCTACACCTTC.

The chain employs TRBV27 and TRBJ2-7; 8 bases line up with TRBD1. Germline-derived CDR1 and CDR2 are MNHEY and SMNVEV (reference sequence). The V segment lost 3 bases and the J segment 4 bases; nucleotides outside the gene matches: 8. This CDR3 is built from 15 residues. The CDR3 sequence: CASSFWGQEGYEQYF. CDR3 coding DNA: TGTGCCAGCAGTTTTTGGGGACAGGAGGGATACGAGCAGTACTTC.

CDR3 region: CASRPPGPEGVNEQFF. The CDR3, as DNA: TGTGCCAGCAGACCCCCGGGACCTGAAGGGGTCAATGAGCAGTTCTTC. The rearrangement joins TRBV7-8 to TRBJ2-1; tentatively, D is TRBD1 or TRBD2 (5 bases each). This CDR3 region has 16 residues. Trimming removed 6 bases at V and 6 bases at J, with 21 bases between. The germline gives CDR1 SGHVS, CDR2 FQNEAQ. The full variable domain, rest sourced from reference TRBV7-8 and TRBJ2-1, is GAGVSQSPRYKVAKRGQDVALRCDPISGHVSLFWYQQALGQGPEFLTYFQNEAQLDKSGLPSDRFFAERPEGSVSTLKIQRTQQEDSAVYLCASRPPGPEGVNEQFFGPGTRLTVL.

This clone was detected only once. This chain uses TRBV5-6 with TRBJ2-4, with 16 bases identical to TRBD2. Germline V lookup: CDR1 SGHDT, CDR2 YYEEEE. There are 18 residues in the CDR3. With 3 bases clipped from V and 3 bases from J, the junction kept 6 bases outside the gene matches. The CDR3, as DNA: TGTGCCAGCAGCTCGGGACTAGCGGGAGGGCCGGTCAAAAACATTCAGTACTTC. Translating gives CASSSGLAGGPVKNIQYF.

CDR3 residues: CASSQYESSYNEQFF. DNA of the CDR3: TGCGCCAGCAGCCAATACGAAAGCTCCTACAATGAGCAGTTCTTC. This chain links TRBV4-3 with TRBJ2-1; no firm D call. Trimming took 2 bases from V and 0 from J, leaving 8 bases between them. This CDR3 contains 15 residues. Germline CDR1 and CDR2: LGHNA and YSLEER.

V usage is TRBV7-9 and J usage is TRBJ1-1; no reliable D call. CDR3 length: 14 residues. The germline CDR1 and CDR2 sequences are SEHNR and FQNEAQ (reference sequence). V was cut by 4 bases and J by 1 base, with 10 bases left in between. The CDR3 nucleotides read TGTGCCAGCAGCTCCCTCTTCCCGAACACTGAAGCTTTCTTT. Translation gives CASSSLFPNTEAFF. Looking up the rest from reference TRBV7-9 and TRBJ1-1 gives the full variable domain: DTGVSQNPRHKITKRGQNVTFRCDPISEHNRLYWYRQTLGQGPEFLTYFQNEAQLEKSRLLSDRFSAERPKGSFSTLEIQRTEQGDSAMYLCASSSLFPNTEAFFGQGTRLTVV.

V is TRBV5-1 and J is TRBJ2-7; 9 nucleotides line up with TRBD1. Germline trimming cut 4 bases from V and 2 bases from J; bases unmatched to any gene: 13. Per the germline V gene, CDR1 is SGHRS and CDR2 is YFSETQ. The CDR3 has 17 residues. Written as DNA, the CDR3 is TGCGCCAGCAGCGATCCTACAGGGGGCTCTGATCCCTACGAGCAGTACTTC. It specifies CASSDPTGGSDPYEQYF.

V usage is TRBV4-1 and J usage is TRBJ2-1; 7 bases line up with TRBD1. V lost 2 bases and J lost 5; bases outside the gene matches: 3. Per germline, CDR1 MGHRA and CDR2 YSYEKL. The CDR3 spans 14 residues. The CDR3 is CASSQPGTDNEQFF. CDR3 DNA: TGCGCCAGCAGCCAACCGGGGACAGACAATGAGCAGTTCTTC.

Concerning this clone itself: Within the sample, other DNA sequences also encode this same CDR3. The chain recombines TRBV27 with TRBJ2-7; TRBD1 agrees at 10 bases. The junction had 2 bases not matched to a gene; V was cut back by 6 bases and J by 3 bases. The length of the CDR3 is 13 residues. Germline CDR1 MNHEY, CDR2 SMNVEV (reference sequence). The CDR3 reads CASRRDRGYEQYF. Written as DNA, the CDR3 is TGTGCCAGCAGGCGGGACAGGGGCTACGAGCAGTACTTC.

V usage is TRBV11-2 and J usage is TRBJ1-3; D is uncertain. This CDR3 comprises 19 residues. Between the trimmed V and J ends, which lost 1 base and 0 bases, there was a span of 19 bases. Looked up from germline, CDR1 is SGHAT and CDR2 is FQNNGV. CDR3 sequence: CASSLGRRFSGNSGNTIYF. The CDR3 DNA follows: TGTGCCAGCAGCTTAGGCCGCCGGTTTTCAGGAAACTCTGGAAACACCATATATTTT.

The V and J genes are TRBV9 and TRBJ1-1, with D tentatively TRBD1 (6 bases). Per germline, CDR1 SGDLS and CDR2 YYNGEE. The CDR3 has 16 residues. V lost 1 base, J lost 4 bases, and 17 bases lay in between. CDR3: CASSVRMEGDGTEAFF. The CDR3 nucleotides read TGTGCCAGCAGCGTAAGAATGGAGGGGGACGGCACTGAAGCTTTCTTT.

CDR3 coding DNA: TGTGCCAGCAGCTTAGCGGGGGTGGGTGAACCGGGTCTGCAAGCTTTCTTT. Protein product: CASSLAGVGEPGLQAFF. J is TRBJ1-1 and V is TRBV7-8; TRBD1 might be the D (5 bases). Germline CDR1 reads SGHVS; CDR2 reads FQNEAQ. CDR3 length: 17 amino acids. Between the trimmed V and J ends, which lost 0 bases and 9 bases, there was a span of 23 bases.

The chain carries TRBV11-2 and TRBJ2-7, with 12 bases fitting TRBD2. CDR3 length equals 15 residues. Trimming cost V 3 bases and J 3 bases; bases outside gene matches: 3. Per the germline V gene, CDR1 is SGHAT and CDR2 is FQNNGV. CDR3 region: CASSFGLAGHYEQYF. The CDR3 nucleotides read TGTGCCAGCAGCTTCGGACTAGCGGGGCACTACGAGCAGTACTTC.

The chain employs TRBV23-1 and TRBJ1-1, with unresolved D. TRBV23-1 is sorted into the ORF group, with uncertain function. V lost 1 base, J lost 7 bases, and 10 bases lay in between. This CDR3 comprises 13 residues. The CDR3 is CASSQFAPDEAFF. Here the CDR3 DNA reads TGCGCCAGCAGTCAATTTGCGCCCGATGAAGCTTTCTTT.